These 26 T cell receptor beta chains originate from one sample sequenced in a study of shared clonotypes between healthy human individuals. As defined, naive CD8 cells were CD45RO-negative and positively selected for CCR7, with terminally differentiated effector memory CD45RA+ cells excluded. Data came from immunoSEQ multiplex PCR; TCRdb stores just in-frame clones and leaves some out. This table holds around 640,000 clones, around 96% found once. The sequenced sample was naive CD8+ T cells sorted from blood. Receptors originate from a woman between 25 and 40 years old in good health.

As to this clone: This sample includes further DNA sequences coding for the same CDR3. This chain joins TRBV27 and TRBJ2-7, with D perhaps being TRBD1 or TRBD2 (5 bases each). In germline, CDR1 is MNHEY, CDR2 SMNVEV (reference sequence). Between the trimmed V and J ends, which lost 0 bases and 2 bases, there was a span of 8 bases. The CDR3 loop spans 14 amino acids. The DNA of the CDR3 is TGTGCCAGCAGTTTATCCCCGGGGCCCTACGAGCAGTACTTC. Encoded protein: CASSLSPGPYEQYF.

The table lists this clone with a few counts. Other DNA sequences in this specimen translate into the identical CDR3. The chain links TRBV6-6 to TRBJ1-2; 9 positions match TRBD1. Germline V gene sequence: CDR1 MNHNY, CDR2 SVGAGI (reference sequence). V was clipped by 7 bases and J by 0 bases; unmatched bases: 9. This CDR3 comprises 16 residues. CDR3 in amino acids: CASTPGQGRANYGYTF. CDR3 DNA sequence: TGTGCCAGCACCCCGGGACAGGGTAGAGCTAACTATGGCTACACCTTC.

The chain links TRBV29-1 to TRBJ2-5; the match to TRBD2 covers 10 bases. CDR3 size: 15 residues. Germline V gives CDR1 SQVTM, CDR2 ANQGSEA. Losses at the gene ends were 1 base for V and 2 bases for J; bases not matched to a gene: 4. CDR3 in DNA: TGCAGCGTTGAAGGGACTAGCGGCAGGCAAGAGACCCAGTACTTC. This gives the protein CSVEGTSGRQETQYF.

The J gene is TRBJ1-5, the V gene TRBV19; the match to TRBD1 covers 9 bases. CDR1 and CDR2 from the germline V gene are LNHDA and SQIVND (reference sequence). This CDR3 region has 15 residues. V lost 10 bases and J lost 3; bases outside the gene matches: 10. The CDR3: CATSRDRVINQPQHF. DNA for the CDR3: TGTGCCACCAGCCGGGACAGGGTCATCAATCAGCCCCAGCATTTT.

The chain carries TRBV5-6 and TRBJ2-3, with D uncertain. The CDR3 loop spans 17 amino acids. CDR1 is SGHDT, CDR2 YYEEEE, per germline. V dropped 1 base and J dropped 2 bases, with 17 bases sitting between them. CDR3 protein: CASSLNPLRRITDTQYF. CDR3 DNA sequence: TGTGCCAGCAGCTTGAACCCTCTGAGGCGAATCACAGATACGCAGTATTTT.

With respect to this clone: Germline is not matched at one junction end, which may reflect a read error. V gene TRBV5-1 combines with J gene TRBJ2-1, with a possible D match to TRBD2 (7 bases). Germline values: CDR1 SGHRS, CDR2 YFSETQ. The CDR3 is made up of 17 amino acids. The CDR3 here is CASSLEGGRASHNEQFF. The DNA for the CDR3 is TGCGCCAGCAGCTTGGAAGGGGGGAGGGCCTCCCACAATGAGCAGTTCTTC.

The chain recombines TRBV13 with TRBJ2-3, with 8 bases matching TRBD2. The CDR3 extends over 16 amino acids. V lost 0 bases, J lost 4 bases, and 6 bases stayed unmatched. Germline assignment: CDR1 PRHDT and CDR2 FYEKMQ (reference sequence). The CDR3 loop reads CASSLGVSGNSDTQYF. In nucleotides, the CDR3 is TGTGCCAGCAGCTTAGGGGTTAGCGGGAACTCAGATACGCAGTATTTT. The full variable domain, with the rest looked up from reference TRBV13 and TRBJ2-3, is AAGVIQSPRHLIKEKRETATLKCYPIPRHDTVYWYQQGPGQDPQFLISFYEKMQSDKGSIPDRFSAQQFSDYHSELNMSSLELGDSALYFCASSLGVSGNSDTQYFGPGTRLTVL.

J is TRBJ2-2 and V is TRBV28; 10 bases are shared with TRBD2. The V gene end was trimmed by 2 bases and the J gene end by 7 bases; junction bases not matched to a gene: 7. The length of the CDR3 is 16 residues. Per the germline V gene, CDR1 is MDHEN and CDR2 is SYDVKM. The CDR3 DNA is TGTGCCAGCAGTTTAGCCAGCGGGAGGGCCGGCGGGGAGCTGTTTTTT. Translating it yields CASSLASGRAGGELFF.

The gene calls are TRBV5-4 and TRBJ1-1, with D maybe TRBD1 (6 bases). The germline CDR1 and CDR2 sequences are SGHNT and YYREEE (reference sequence). The CDR3 is made up of 14 amino acids. The ends were cut back, 3 bases at V and 4 bases at J, with 13 bases in the middle. For the CDR3, the DNA is TGTGCCAGCAGCTGGACAGCGGATGGCACTGAAGCTTTCTTT. Translated, it gives CASSWTADGTEAFF. Based on the CDR3 plus reference TRBV5-4 and TRBJ1-1, the full variable domain is ETGVTQSPTHLIKTRGQQVTLRCSSQSGHNTVSWYQQALGQGPQFIFQYYREEENGRGNFPPRFSGLQFPNYSSELNVNALELDDSALYLCASSWTADGTEAFFGQGTRLTVV.

The chain couples TRBV7-8 to TRBJ1-1, with D tentatively TRBD1 (6 bases). This CDR3 region has 15 residues. In germline, CDR1 is SGHVS, CDR2 FQNEAQ. Trimming cost V 4 bases and J 6 bases, with 18 bases left between them. The CDR3 bases are TGTGCCAGCAGCTCCACAGGAGGGGGGTTCGCTGAAGCTTTCTTT. Protein: CASSSTGGGFAEAFF.

The chain employs TRBV28 and TRBJ2-1, with TRBD2 matching over 9 bases. The junction had 9 bases not matched to a gene; V was cut back by 6 bases and J by 15 bases. The CDR3 covers 12 residues. Germline V gene data show CDR1 as MDHEN and CDR2 as SYDVKM. CDR3 region: CASSPGTSSRFF. For the CDR3, the DNA is TGTGCCAGCAGCCCCGGGACTAGCAGCCGGTTCTTC.

The V gene is TRBV7-2, the J gene TRBJ2-4; D remains unclear. Germline loops: CDR1 SGHTA, CDR2 FQGNSA. This CDR3 spans 17 amino acids. V lost 1 base to trimming and J lost 1 base, with 14 bases between them. The CDR3 DNA reads TGTGCCAGCAGCTTAGGAGTAGGTGGTTTCGCCAAAAACATTCAGTACTTC. As protein: CASSLGVGGFAKNIQYF.

This clone was detected once. The CDR3 loop reads CASSLGTGGRYGYTF. The CDR3 bases are TGTGCCAGCAGTTTAGGGACAGGGGGCCGGTATGGCTACACCTTC. The V gene is TRBV27, the J gene TRBJ1-2; 12 bases are a match to TRBD1. After removal of 2 bases from V and 5 bases from J, the junction contained 3 bases not matched to a gene. The CDR3 spans 15 residues. Germline V gene sequence: CDR1 MNHEY, CDR2 SMNVEV (reference sequence).

This sequence joins TRBV6-1 and TRBJ1-5, with 9 nucleotides matching TRBD1. V shed 7 bases and J 8 bases; nucleotides not matched to a gene: 12. Germline values: CDR1 MNHNS, CDR2 SASEGT. The CDR3 covers 15 residues. The CDR3 bases are TGTGCCAGCACGCCGGGACAGGGTGGGGCAAAGCCCCAGCATTTT. Translating it yields CASTPGQGGAKPQHF.

The chain links TRBV11-2 to TRBJ2-2; 13 bases align to TRBD2. CDR1 is SGHAT and CDR2 is FQNNGV in the germline V gene. The CDR3 contains 15 residues. Losses at the gene ends were 5 bases for V and 7 bases for J; bases not matched to a gene: 4. The CDR3 protein is CASSEWTSGGGELFF. DNA for the CDR3: TGTGCCAGCAGCGAATGGACTAGCGGGGGCGGGGAGCTGTTTTTT.

The rearrangement uses TRBV9 and TRBJ2-2; possible D gene TRBD1, 6 bases. The CDR3 covers 15 residues. Germline V gene lookup returns CDR1 SGDLS and CDR2 YYNGEE. V shed 4 bases and J shed 0 bases, with 10 bases lying between them. This CDR3 is CASSTGTTNTGELFF. Written as DNA, the CDR3 is TGTGCCAGCAGCACCGGGACAACGAACACCGGGGAGCTGTTTTTT.

This chain uses TRBV4-2 with TRBJ2-7; possibly TRBD2 for D (6 bases). CDR3 size: 12 residues. The germline V gene encodes CDR1 LGHNA and CDR2 YNFKEQ. The ends were cut back, 5 bases at V and 6 bases at J, with 11 bases in the middle. CDR3 DNA sequence: TGTGCCAGCAGCTTTGGGGGAGGCGAGCAGTACTTC. It codes for CASSFGGGEQYF.

V and J are TRBV28 and TRBJ2-7; 11 nucleotides line up with TRBD2. V lost 3 bases to trimming and J lost 1 base; unmatched junction nucleotides: 8. In germline, CDR1 is MDHEN, CDR2 SYDVKM. The CDR3 spans 17 residues. CDR3 amino acids: CASSLPLAGGISYEQYF. CDR3 DNA sequence: TGTGCCAGCAGTTTGCCTCTAGCGGGAGGAATATCCTACGAGCAGTACTTC.

The chain combines TRBV27 with TRBJ2-5; unclear D gene. Trimming cost V 3 bases and J 7 bases, with 6 bases left between them. CDR3 length: 11 amino acids. Germline V lookup: CDR1 MNHEY, CDR2 SMNVEV (reference sequence). The CDR3 sequence is CASSLSGTQYF. CDR3 in DNA: TGTGCCAGCAGTTTGTCGGGGACCCAGTACTTC.

The chain links TRBV5-6 to TRBJ2-7; 8 positions agree with TRBD1. The CDR3 is made up of 14 amino acids. The germline CDR1 and CDR2 sequences are SGHDT and YYEEEE. J lost 4 bases, V lost 4 bases, and 7 bases had no gene match. The chain's CDR3 is CASSRGQGGYEQYF. For the CDR3, the DNA is TGTGCCAGCAGCAGAGGACAGGGAGGATACGAGCAGTACTTC.

The gene calls are TRBV2 and TRBJ2-7; a weak D match, TRBD1 (5 bases). Germline CDR1 reads SNHLY; CDR2 reads FYNNEI. V lost 7 bases, J lost 0 bases, and 13 bases lay in between. This CDR3 comprises 14 residues. Here the CDR3 DNA reads TGTGCCAGCATCCTCGCCGACAGCTCCTACGAGCAGTACTTC. Translation gives CASILADSSYEQYF.

With respect to this clone: Other DNA sequences within the sample encode an identical CDR3. The chain joins TRBV28 to TRBJ2-2, with D unclear. The V gene's germline CDR1 is MDHEN and CDR2 SYDVKM. Trimming stripped 3 bases from V and 5 bases from J, with 4 bases between. The CDR3 runs 12 residues. This chain's CDR3 is CASSFVTGELFF. As DNA, the CDR3 is TGTGCCAGCAGTTTCGTTACCGGGGAGCTGTTTTTT.

V and J are TRBV11-2 and TRBJ2-7, with D hard to call. V lost 1 base and J lost 2, with 6 bases in between. From germline, CDR1 is SGHAT and CDR2 FQNNGV. The CDR3 totals 13 residues. CDR3 nucleotides: TGTGCCAGCAGCTTAGGAGTAACCTACGAGCAGTACTTC. The encoded protein is CASSLGVTYEQYF.

The chain carries TRBV6-5 and TRBJ2-1; D possibly corresponds to TRBD2 (5 bases). The V and J ends lost 4 bases and 4 bases respectively, with 11 bases between them. Germline CDR1 and CDR2: MNHEY and SVGAGI. The length of the CDR3 is 14 residues. DNA of the CDR3: TGTGCCAGCAGTTCAGCGGAGGCATACAATGAGCAGTTCTTC. This encodes CASSSAEAYNEQFF.

This chain connects TRBV19 to TRBJ1-5, with D maybe TRBD1 (6 bases). Germline CDR1 LNHDA, CDR2 SQIVND (reference sequence). The CDR3 is made up of 12 amino acids. V was clipped by 7 bases and J by 7 bases, with 11 bases between them. The CDR3 here is CASNSGAQPQHF. The CDR3 nucleotides read TGTGCCAGTAATTCAGGGGCCCAGCCCCAGCATTTT.

This sequence joins TRBV10-2 and TRBJ2-3; D remains unclear. CDR1 and CDR2 (germline): WSHSY, SAAADI. This CDR3 comprises 12 residues. Trimming removed 2 bases from V and 3 bases from J, with 3 bases in between. In DNA form, the CDR3 reads TGCGCCAGCAGTGAGGTGACAGATACGCAGTATTTT. As protein: CASSEVTDTQYF.